Included here is one T cell receptor beta chain sequence, with context. This entry belongs to a study of lymphopenia after photon versus proton radiotherapy. V shed 7 bases and J 3 bases; nucleotides not matched to a gene: 5. The germline CDR1 and CDR2 sequences are MDHEN and SYDVKM. This CDR3 is built from 15 residues. The method was immunoSEQ multiplex PCR; TCRdb's version includes in-frame clones alone and lacks a portion of them. This sample has approximately 170,000 clones, with approximately 86% found just once. The sequenced sample was peripheral blood, obtained from a patient treated with photon-based radiotherapy. The TCR comes from a man in his fifties or sixties with gastric cancer. The chain uses TRBV28 and TRBJ2-1, with TRBD1 matching over 11 bases. This CDR3 is CASTIGTGGYNEQFF. DNA for the CDR3: TGTGCCAGCACTATCGGGACAGGGGGCTACAATGAGCAGTTCTTC.